This is a list of T cell receptor beta chains from one sample in a study of blood T cell repertoires in COVID-19. Only in-frame clones appear in the TCRdb table, and some are missing; sequencing was by immunoSEQ multiplex PCR. The repertoire holds around 230,000 clones, with 70% to 90% as singletons. Sequencing was carried out using peripheral blood. These receptors all come from a man aged 25-45 years who had recovered from COVID-19. Each CDR3 is given with its conserved first and last residue. Each record gives: CDR3 DNA, CDR3 protein, V gene, D gene, CDR3 length, clone size, J gene. The D gene is left open where the match is weak. The size field is filled for only some rows; it gives once, few, many or a size class.

TGTGCCAGCAGCTTAGGGCGTGGGGGGACTCCCTCTGGAAACACCATATATTTT | CASSLGRGGTPSGNTIYF | TRBV11-2 | NA | 18 | NA | TRBJ1-3
TGTGCCAGACCCCTCACTAGCGGGGGGGCGCCCCGGGACACCGGGGAGCTGTTTTTT | CARPLTSGGAPRDTGELFF | TRBV19 | TRBD2 | 19 | NA | TRBJ2-2
TGTGCCAGCAGCCAAGGTGTGGGACAGGGGATCTATGGCTACACCTTC | CASSQGVGQGIYGYTF | TRBV4-2 | TRBD1 | 16 | NA | TRBJ1-2
TGTGCCAGCAGCTTAGGAGGACAGAATAATTCACCCCTCCACTTT | CASSLGGQNNSPLHF | TRBV7-6 | NA | 15 | NA | TRBJ1-6
TGTGCCAGCCGACAGGGGGTAAACACAGATACGCAGTATTTT | CASRQGVNTDTQYF | TRBV2 | TRBD1 | 14 | NA | TRBJ2-3
TGCGCCAGCAGCCCAGGACTAGCGGGGGCCAAAAACATTCAGTACTTC | CASSPGLAGAKNIQYF | TRBV4-1 | TRBD2 | 16 | NA | TRBJ2-4
TGTGCCAGCAGTGGGGACTCGAACACCGGGGAGCTGTTTTTT | CASSGDSNTGELFF | TRBV7-2 | NA | 14 | NA | TRBJ2-2
TGTGCCAGCAGTCCTTTGGGGGGAGACGAGCAGTACTTC | CASSPLGGDEQYF | TRBV27 | NA | 13 | NA | TRBJ2-7
TGCGCCAGCAGCCAAGAGACTAGCGGGGGGGACAATGAGCAGTTCTTC | CASSQETSGGDNEQFF | TRBV4-1 | TRBD2 | 16 | once | TRBJ2-1
TGTGCCAGCAGTGAGGGCAGCCCGACTAACTATGGCTACACCTTC | CASSEGSPTNYGYTF | TRBV6-1 | NA | 15 | NA | TRBJ1-2
TGTGCCAGCAGCGTAGACGCCTCCAGTGCCCGAGGCACCCAGTACTTC | CASSVDASSARGTQYF | TRBV9 | NA | 16 | NA | TRBJ2-5
TGTGCCTGGAGCACGACAGGGGGCTTGAGCTATGGCTACACCTTC | CAWSTTGGLSYGYTF | TRBV30 | TRBD1 | 15 | NA | TRBJ1-2
TGTGCCAGCAGCCAAGACAGATACGAGCAGTACTTC | CASSQDRYEQYF | TRBV14 | NA | 12 | NA | TRBJ2-7
TGTGCCTGGAGTTTAGCCAGGGGACTCCTGACTTTC | CAWSLARGLLTF | TRBV30 | NA | 12 | NA | TRBJ2-6
TGCAGTTTTCGGGACAGCCCCTACGAGCAGTACTTC | CSFRDSPYEQYF | TRBV29-1 | TRBD1 | 12 | NA | TRBJ2-7
TGTGCCACCCGACGTGCGGGGGCGGGAAACACTGAAGCTTTCTTT | CATRRAGAGNTEAFF | TRBV19 | NA | 15 | NA | TRBJ1-1
TGTGCCGGTACCGGGACAGGGGGCTTTGGCTACACCTTC | CAGTGTGGFGYTF | TRBV6-5 | TRBD1 | 13 | once | TRBJ1-2
TGCAGCGTTGAAGGGGGCGGACAGGCCTATGGCTACACCTTC | CSVEGGGQAYGYTF | TRBV29-1 | TRBD1 | 14 | NA | TRBJ1-2
TGTGCCAGCAGGAAAGAGGGTTACGGTGAAAAACTGTTTTTT | CASRKEGYGEKLFF | TRBV3-1/TRBV3-2 | NA | 14 | NA | TRBJ1-4
TGCGCCAGCAGCCCCGGGGAAGTCTATGGCTACACCTTC | CASSPGEVYGYTF | TRBV5-1 | NA | 13 | NA | TRBJ1-2
TGTGCCAGCAGCAAAGGACCCAGGTGGTACATTGATCAGCCCCAGCATTTT | CASSKGPRWYIDQPQHF | TRBV21-1 | NA | 17 | NA | TRBJ1-5
TGTGCCAGCAGCCCGACTCCGGGACAGCACTCCTACGAGCAGTACTTC | CASSPTPGQHSYEQYF | TRBV9 | TRBD1 | 16 | NA | TRBJ2-7
TGTGCCAGCAGCTTCCCAACAGGGGGCACTAACTATGGCTACACCTTC | CASSFPTGGTNYGYTF | TRBV5-6 | TRBD1 | 16 | NA | TRBJ1-2
TGCGCCAGCAGCCAAGTGAGGGCAGGGGGTAGAAGTCAGCCCCAGCATTTT | CASSQVRAGGRSQPQHF | TRBV4-1 | TRBD1 | 17 | NA | TRBJ1-5
TGTGCCAGCAGTCCCCGGACAGAAGGTCGCACCTCGTTCACAGATACGCAGTATTTT | CASSPRTEGRTSFTDTQYF | TRBV6-6 | NA | 19 | few | TRBJ2-3
TGTGCCGCACCCGAGAACTCCTACAATGAGCAGTTCTTC | CAAPENSYNEQFF | TRBV7-9 | NA | 13 | NA | TRBJ2-1
TGTGCCAGCAGCTCCCCGGGACTAGCAGGGAATGAGCAGTTCTTC | CASSSPGLAGNEQFF | TRBV5-5 | TRBD2 | 15 | NA | TRBJ2-1
TGTGCCAGCAGTTACGGCAGCCCTAGGAACACTGAAGCTTTCTTT | CASSYGSPRNTEAFF | TRBV6-2/TRBV6-3 | NA | 15 | NA | TRBJ1-1
TGTGCCAGCAGCCCGTTAGGGACTACTCACAATGAGCAGTTCTTC | CASSPLGTTHNEQFF | TRBV3-1/TRBV3-2 | TRBD2 | 15 | NA | TRBJ2-1
TGCGCCAGCAGCTTGGACAGGGCTGAAAAACTGTTTTTT | CASSLDRAEKLFF | TRBV5-1 | NA | 13 | NA | TRBJ1-4
TGTGCCAGCCAGTTACTCCCATCTTCAGGGGAGGAAGCTTTCTTT | CASQLLPSSGEEAFF | TRBV6-5 | NA | 15 | NA | TRBJ1-1
TGCGCCAGCAGCCAGTACTACGAGCAGTACTTC | CASSQYYEQYF | TRBV5-1 | NA | 11 | NA | TRBJ2-7
TGTGCCAGCAGGGCGGCGGGGACTAGCACAGATACGCAGTATTTT | CASRAAGTSTDTQYF | TRBV7-2 | NA | 15 | NA | TRBJ2-3
TGTGCCAGCAGCCAAACTAGCGGGGCGATAGATACGCAGTATTTT | CASSQTSGAIDTQYF | TRBV3-1/TRBV3-2 | TRBD2 | 15 | NA | TRBJ2-3
TGTGCCAGCAGCTTTCTCCCACAGGGGCATATGAACACTGAAGCTTTCTTT | CASSFLPQGHMNTEAFF | TRBV13 | TRBD1 | 17 | once | TRBJ1-1
TGTGCCAGCAGCTCCCGGGACAGGGCCTACGAGCAGTACTTC | CASSSRDRAYEQYF | TRBV9 | TRBD1 | 14 | NA | TRBJ2-7
TGTGCCAGCAGCTTAGGACAGGACAACACCGGGGAGCTGTTTTTT | CASSLGQDNTGELFF | TRBV6-4 | TRBD1 | 15 | NA | TRBJ2-2
TGTGCCGGGGGGGTTTCGGGACAGGGTCATATCGGGGAGCTGTTTTTT | CAGGVSGQGHIGELFF | TRBV7-8 | TRBD1 | 16 | once | TRBJ2-2
TGTGCCAGCTCACTCAGTCAGGGCCGGTCTGACGAGCAGTACTTC | CASSLSQGRSDEQYF | TRBV18 | NA | 15 | NA | TRBJ2-7
TGCGCCAGCAGGGCGGGGGGGGCTGGTGAGCAGTTCTTC | CASRAGGAGEQFF | TRBV10-1 | TRBD2 | 13 | NA | TRBJ2-1
TGCGCCAGCAGCTCAGGACAGGGGCGAGGTGAAAAACTGTTTTTT | CASSSGQGRGEKLFF | TRBV5-1 | TRBD1 | 15 | once | TRBJ1-4
TGTGCCTGGATCCCGGACAGGGGGCATGGCTACACCTTC | CAWIPDRGHGYTF | TRBV30 | TRBD1 | 13 | NA | TRBJ1-2
TGTGCCATCAGTGGTAGTCGACAGGGGATATACAATGAGCAGTTCTTC | CAISGSRQGIYNEQFF | TRBV10-3 | TRBD1 | 16 | NA | TRBJ2-1
TGTGCCAGTACTGGGGACAGGGTGAGGAGCAATCAGCCCCAGCATTTT | CASTGDRVRSNQPQHF | TRBV19 | TRBD1 | 16 | once | TRBJ1-5
TGTGCCAGCAGCGTGGGTGTTATGAGTCACCAGGGTGAAGCTTTCTTT | CASSVGVMSHQGEAFF | TRBV11-2 | NA | 16 | NA | TRBJ1-1
TGTGCCAGCAGCTTAGTAAGAACACGGTCGGGTAGCCAGCCCCAGCATTTT | CASSLVRTRSGSQPQHF | TRBV11-2 | NA | 17 | once | TRBJ1-5
TGTGCCAGCAGCCTATTGTCGTTAGCGGGACACCAAGAGACCCAGTACTTC | CASSLLSLAGHQETQYF | TRBV3-1/TRBV3-2 | TRBD2 | 17 | few | TRBJ2-5